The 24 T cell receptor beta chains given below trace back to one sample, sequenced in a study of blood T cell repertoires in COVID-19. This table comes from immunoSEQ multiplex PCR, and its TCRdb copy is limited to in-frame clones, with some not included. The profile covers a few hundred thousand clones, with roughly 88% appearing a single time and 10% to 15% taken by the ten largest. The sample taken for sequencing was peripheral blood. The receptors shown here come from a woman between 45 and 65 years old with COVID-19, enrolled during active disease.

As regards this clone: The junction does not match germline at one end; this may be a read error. The CDR3, as DNA: TGCGCCAGCAGGCAAGATTTGAACAGGGGAACGAGTGAAGCTTTCTTT. Amino acids: CASRQDLNRGTSEAFF. The gene calls are TRBV4-1 and TRBJ1-1; 7 nucleotides align to TRBD1. The CDR3 is 16 residues long. The germline gives CDR1 MGHRA, CDR2 YSYEKL.

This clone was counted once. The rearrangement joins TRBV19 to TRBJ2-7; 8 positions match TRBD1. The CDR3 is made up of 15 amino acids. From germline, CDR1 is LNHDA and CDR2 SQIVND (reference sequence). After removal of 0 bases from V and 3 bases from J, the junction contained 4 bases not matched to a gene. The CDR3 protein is CASSIDRTGSYEQYF. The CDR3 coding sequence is TGTGCCAGTAGTATAGACCGGACAGGGAGCTACGAGCAGTACTTC.

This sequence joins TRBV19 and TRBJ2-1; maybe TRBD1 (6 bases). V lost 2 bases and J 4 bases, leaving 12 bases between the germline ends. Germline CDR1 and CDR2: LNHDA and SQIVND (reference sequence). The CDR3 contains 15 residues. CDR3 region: CASSISRGFYNEQFF. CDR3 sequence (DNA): TGTGCCAGTAGTATAAGCAGGGGATTTTACAATGAGCAGTTCTTC. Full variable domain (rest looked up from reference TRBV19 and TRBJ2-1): DGGITQSPKYLFRKEGQNVTLSCEQNLNHDAMYWYRQDPGQGLRLIYYSQIVNDFQKGDIAEGYSVSREKKESFPLTVTSAQKNPTAFYLCASSISRGFYNEQFFGPGTRLTVL.

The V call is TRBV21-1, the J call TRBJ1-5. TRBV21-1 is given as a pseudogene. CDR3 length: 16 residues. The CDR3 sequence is CASIRQGKMGGQPQHF. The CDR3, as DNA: TGTGCCAGCATCCGGCAGGGTAAGATGGGGGGACAGCCCCAGCATTTT.

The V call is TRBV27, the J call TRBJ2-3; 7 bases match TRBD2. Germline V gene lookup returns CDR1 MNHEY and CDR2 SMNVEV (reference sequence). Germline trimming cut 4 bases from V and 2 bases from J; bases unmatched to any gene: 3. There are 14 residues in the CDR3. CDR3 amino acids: CASSSGLPTDTQYF. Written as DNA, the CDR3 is TGTGCCAGCAGTTCGGGACTACCCACAGATACGCAGTATTTT.

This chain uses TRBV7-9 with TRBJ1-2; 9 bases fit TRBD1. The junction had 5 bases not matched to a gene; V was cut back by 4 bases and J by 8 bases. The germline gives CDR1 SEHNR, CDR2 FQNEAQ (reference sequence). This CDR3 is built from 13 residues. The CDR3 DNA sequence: TGTGCCAGCAGCTGGGACAGGGAGGGGGGCTACACCTTC. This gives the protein CASSWDREGGYTF.

The CDR3 spells CASRVDTSNTGELFF. DNA of the CDR3: TGTGCCAGCAGGGTGGACACTTCGAACACCGGGGAGCTGTTTTTT. This chain uses TRBV6-5 with TRBJ2-2, with D possibly matching TRBD1 (5 bases). This CDR3 comprises 15 residues. Trimming left V 6 bases short and J 0 bases short, with 11 bases between. Germline CDR1 MNHEY, CDR2 SVGAGI.

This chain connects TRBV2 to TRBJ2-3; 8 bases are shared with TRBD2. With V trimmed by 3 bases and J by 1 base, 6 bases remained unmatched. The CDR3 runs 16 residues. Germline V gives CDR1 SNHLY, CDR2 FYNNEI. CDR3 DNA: TGTGCCAGCAGTGAGCGCGGGGGGTCTGGCACAGATACGCAGTATTTT. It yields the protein CASSERGGSGTDTQYF.

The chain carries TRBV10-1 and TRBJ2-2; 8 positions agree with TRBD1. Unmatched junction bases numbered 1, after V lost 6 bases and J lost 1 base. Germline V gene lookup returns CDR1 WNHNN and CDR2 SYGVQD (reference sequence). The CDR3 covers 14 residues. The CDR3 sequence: CASRDRENTGELFF. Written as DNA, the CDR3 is TGCGCCAGCAGGGACAGGGAGAACACCGGGGAGCTGTTTTTT.

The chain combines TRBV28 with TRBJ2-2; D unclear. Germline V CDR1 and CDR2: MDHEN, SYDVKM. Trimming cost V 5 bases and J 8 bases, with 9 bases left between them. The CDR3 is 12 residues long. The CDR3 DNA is TGTGCCAGCAGTAGTGAGGAGGGGGAGCTGTTTTTT. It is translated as CASSSEEGELFF.

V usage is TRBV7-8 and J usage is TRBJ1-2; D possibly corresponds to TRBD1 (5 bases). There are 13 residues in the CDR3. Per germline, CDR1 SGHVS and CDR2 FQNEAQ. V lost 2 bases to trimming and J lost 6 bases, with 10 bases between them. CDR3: CASSLWGGNGYTF. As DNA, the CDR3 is TGTGCCAGCAGCTTATGGGGGGGAAATGGCTACACCTTC.

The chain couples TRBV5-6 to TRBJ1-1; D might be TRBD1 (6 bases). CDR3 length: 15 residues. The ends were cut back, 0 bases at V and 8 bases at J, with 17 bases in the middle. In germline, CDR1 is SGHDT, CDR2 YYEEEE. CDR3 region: CASSLAVNSGTEAFF. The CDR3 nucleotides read TGTGCCAGCAGCTTGGCGGTCAATTCCGGGACAGAAGCTTTCTTT.

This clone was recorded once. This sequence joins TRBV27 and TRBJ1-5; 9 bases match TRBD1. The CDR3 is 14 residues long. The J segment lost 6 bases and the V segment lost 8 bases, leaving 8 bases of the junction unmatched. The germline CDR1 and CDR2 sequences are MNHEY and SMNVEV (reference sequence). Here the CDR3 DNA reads TGTGCCAGCGCTGGACAGGGGAAAGGTCAGCCCCAGCATTTT. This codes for CASAGQGKGQPQHF.

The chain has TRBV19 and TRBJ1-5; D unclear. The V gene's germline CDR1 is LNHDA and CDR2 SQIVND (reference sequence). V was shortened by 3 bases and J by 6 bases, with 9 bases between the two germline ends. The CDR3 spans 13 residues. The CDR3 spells CASSMWGGQPQHF. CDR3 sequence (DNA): TGTGCCAGTAGTATGTGGGGAGGTCAGCCCCAGCATTTT.

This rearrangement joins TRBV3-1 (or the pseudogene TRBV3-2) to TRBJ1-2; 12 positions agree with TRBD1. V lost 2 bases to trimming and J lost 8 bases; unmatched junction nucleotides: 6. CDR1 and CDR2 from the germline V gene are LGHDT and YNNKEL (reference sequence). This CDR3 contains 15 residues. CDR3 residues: CASSQPGQGARGYTF. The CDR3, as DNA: TGTGCCAGCAGCCAACCGGGACAGGGGGCGCGAGGCTACACCTTC.

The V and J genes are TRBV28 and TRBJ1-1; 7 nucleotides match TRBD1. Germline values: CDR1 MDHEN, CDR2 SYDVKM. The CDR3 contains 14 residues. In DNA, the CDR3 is TGTGCTTACGGAAGAGCAGGGGGTAGCACTGAAGCTTTCTTT. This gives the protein CAYGRAGGSTEAFF.

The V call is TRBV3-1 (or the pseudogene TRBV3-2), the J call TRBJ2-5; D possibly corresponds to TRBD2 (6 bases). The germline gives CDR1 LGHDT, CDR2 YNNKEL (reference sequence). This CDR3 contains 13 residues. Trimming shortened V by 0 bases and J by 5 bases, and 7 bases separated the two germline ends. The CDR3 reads CASSQDRGETQYF. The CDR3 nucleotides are TGTGCCAGCAGCCAAGATCGGGGGGAGACCCAGTACTTC.

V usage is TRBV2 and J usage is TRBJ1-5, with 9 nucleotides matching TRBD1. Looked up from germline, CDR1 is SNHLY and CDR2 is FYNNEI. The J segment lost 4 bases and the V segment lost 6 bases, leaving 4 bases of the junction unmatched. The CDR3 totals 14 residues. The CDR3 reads CASSPGQGNQPQHF. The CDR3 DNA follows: TGTGCCAGCAGCCCAGGACAGGGGAATCAGCCCCAGCATTTT.

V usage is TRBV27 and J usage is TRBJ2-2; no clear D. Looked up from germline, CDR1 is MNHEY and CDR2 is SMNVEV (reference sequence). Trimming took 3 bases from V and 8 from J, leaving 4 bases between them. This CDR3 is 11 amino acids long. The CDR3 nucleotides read TGTGCCAGCAGTTTCCGTGGGGAGCTGTTTTTT. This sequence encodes CASSFRGELFF.

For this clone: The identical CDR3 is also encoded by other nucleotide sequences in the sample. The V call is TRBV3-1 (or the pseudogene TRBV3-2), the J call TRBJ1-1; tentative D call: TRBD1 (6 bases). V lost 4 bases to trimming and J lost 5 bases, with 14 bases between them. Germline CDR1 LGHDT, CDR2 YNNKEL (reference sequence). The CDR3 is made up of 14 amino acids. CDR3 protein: CASSPLTGNTEAFF. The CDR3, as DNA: TGTGCCAGCAGCCCCCTTACAGGGAATACTGAAGCTTTCTTT.

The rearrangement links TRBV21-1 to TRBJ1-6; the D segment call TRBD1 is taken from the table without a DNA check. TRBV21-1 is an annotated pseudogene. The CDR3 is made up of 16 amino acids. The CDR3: CASSLRDRIHNSPLHF. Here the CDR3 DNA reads TGTGCCAGCAGCCTCCGGGACAGGATCCATAATTCACCCCTCCACTTT.

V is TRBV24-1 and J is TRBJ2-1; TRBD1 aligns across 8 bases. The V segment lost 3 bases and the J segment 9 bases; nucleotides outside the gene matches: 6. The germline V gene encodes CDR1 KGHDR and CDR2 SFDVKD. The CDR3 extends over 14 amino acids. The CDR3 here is CATSDGFDRGEQFF. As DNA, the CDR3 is TGTGCCACCAGTGATGGGTTCGACAGGGGTGAGCAGTTCTTC.

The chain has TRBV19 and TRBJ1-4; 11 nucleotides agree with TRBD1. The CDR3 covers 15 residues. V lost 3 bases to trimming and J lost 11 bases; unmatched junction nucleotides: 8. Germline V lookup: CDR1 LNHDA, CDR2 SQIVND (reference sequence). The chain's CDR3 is CASSIAWTGGTKLFF. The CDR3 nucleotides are TGTGCCAGTAGTATTGCCTGGACAGGGGGCACGAAACTGTTTTTT.

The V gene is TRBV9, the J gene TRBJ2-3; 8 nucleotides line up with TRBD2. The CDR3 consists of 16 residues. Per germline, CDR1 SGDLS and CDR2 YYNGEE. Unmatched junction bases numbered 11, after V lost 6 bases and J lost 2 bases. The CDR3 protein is CASTSGGASPTDTQYF. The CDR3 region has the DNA TGTGCCAGCACCAGCGGGGGCGCTTCCCCCACAGATACGCAGTATTTT.